This is a list of T cell receptor beta chains from one sample in a study of CD8+ T cells in alopecia areata. Sequencing was performed with immunoSEQ multiplex PCR; in TCRdb, only in-frame clones are kept and a portion is missing. The repertoire holds roughly 140,000 clones, with approximately 60% as singletons. Sequenced material: CD8+ T cells sorted from blood. These receptors all come from a human donor in good health. Each CDR3 is given with its conserved first and last residue. The D gene is left open where the match is weak. Clone size is shown for a subset of rows, as once, few, many or a class of expanded clone.

d_gene	v_gene	abundance	j_gene	CDR3nt	CDR3aa
TRBD1	TRBV29-1	NA	TRBJ2-7	TGCAGCGTTGAAGACGGACAGGGGCCTCACTACGAGCAGTACTTC	CSVEDGQGPHYEQYF
NA	TRBV2	NA	TRBJ1-1	TGTGCCAGCAGTGGGGAGATCATGAACACTGAAGCTTTCTTT	CASSGEIMNTEAFF
NA	TRBV9	NA	TRBJ2-5	TGTGCCAGCAGCGTAGACGGGCAGCAAGAGACCCAGTACTTC	CASSVDGQQETQYF
TRBD2	TRBV15	NA	TRBJ2-2	TGTGCCACCAGCCGGGGGGGAACTAACACCGGGGAGCTGTTTTTT	CATSRGGTNTGELFF
NA	TRBV6-5	NA	TRBJ2-1	TGTGCCAGCAGTTCCCCTGGGTACAATGAGCAGTTCTTC	CASSSPGYNEQFF
TRBD2	TRBV27	NA	TRBJ2-1	TGTGCCAGCAGTTTACTGGCGGGGGGTTACAATGAGCAGTTCTTC	CASSLLAGGYNEQFF
NA	TRBV20-1	NA	TRBJ2-1	TGCAGTGTCGCGGGGTCTGAGCAGTTCTTC	CSVAGSEQFF
TRBD1	TRBV6-5	NA	TRBJ1-1	TGTGCCAGCAGTTCCGACAGGGGGCAGTTCACTGAAGCTTTCTTT	CASSSDRGQFTEAFF
NA	TRBV5-1	NA	TRBJ1-3	TGCGCCAGCAGCTTGGAGTCCACACACTCTGGAAACACCATATATTTT	CASSLESTHSGNTIYF
NA	TRBV29-1	few	TRBJ2-7	TGCAGCGCTAGGAGACACCCATACGAGCAGTACTTC	CSARRHPYEQYF
TRBD2	TRBV5-4	NA	TRBJ2-1	TGTGCCAGCAGTTTCAGCGGGATCGCCTACAATGAGCAGTTCTTC	CASSFSGIAYNEQFF
TRBD2	TRBV5-6	NA	TRBJ2-5	TGTGCCAGCAGCTTGGGAGCTAGCGGGTGGCAGGAGACCCAGTACTTC	CASSLGASGWQETQYF
NA	TRBV11-2	NA	TRBJ2-7	TGTGCCAGCAGCTGGAAGCCGTCCCACGAGCAGTACTTC	CASSWKPSHEQYF
TRBD2	TRBV6-1	NA	TRBJ2-3	TGTGCCAGCAGTGTTAGGCGGGAGGCAGATACGCAGTATTTT	CASSVRREADTQYF
TRBD2	TRBV27	NA	TRBJ2-7	TGTGCCAGCAGTCCCTTAGCGGGATTGCCCTACGAGCAGTACTTC	CASSPLAGLPYEQYF
NA	TRBV5-1	few	TRBJ2-5	TGCGCCAGCAGCTTGGGACACCACCAAGAGACCCAGTACTTC	CASSLGHHQETQYF
NA	TRBV29-1	NA	TRBJ2-5	TGCAGCGTTGAGACCCAGGCTGGGGGAGAGACCCAGTACTTC	CSVETQAGGETQYF
NA	TRBV30	NA	TRBJ2-7	TGTGCCTGGACAGGGGCCTACGAGCAGTACTTC	CAWTGAYEQYF
NA	TRBV28	NA	TRBJ1-2	TGTGCCAGCAGTTTCCCCGGGGGCTATGGCTACACCTTC	CASSFPGGYGYTF
NA	TRBV5-6	NA	TRBJ2-7	TGTGCCAGCAGCGCCTATCGGAGGACCTCCTACGAGCAGTACTTC	CASSAYRRTSYEQYF
NA	TRBV27	once	TRBJ2-3	TGTGCCAGCAGTTTGGGGGCAAGAGATACGCAGTATTTT	CASSLGARDTQYF
NA	TRBV11-2	NA	TRBJ2-7	TGTGCCAGCAGCTTAGGACTAATCTACGAGCAGTACTTC	CASSLGLIYEQYF
TRBD1	TRBV19	NA	TRBJ1-1	TGTGCCAGTAGTGCGGGACAGGGGACCACTGAAGCTTTCTTT	CASSAGQGTTEAFF
NA	TRBV6-5	NA	TRBJ2-1	TGTGCCAGCAGTTACGACTTCTACAATGAGCAGTTCTTC	CASSYDFYNEQFF
NA	TRBV2	few	TRBJ2-5	TGTGCCAGCAGTGAGGGTCAAGAGACCCAGTACTTC	CASSEGQETQYF
NA	TRBV6-4	few	TRBJ2-2	TGTGCCAGCAGTGACATAGGAGGACCTTACACCGGGGAGCTGTTTTTT	CASSDIGGPYTGELFF
NA	TRBV7-9	few	TRBJ1-2	TGTGCCAGCGCTGACAGCTATGGCTACACCTTC	CASADSYGYTF
NA	TRBV2	NA	TRBJ1-2	TGTGCCAGCATAATGGGAGTTCGTGGCTACACCTTC	CASIMGVRGYTF
NA	TRBV11-2	few	TRBJ2-2	TGTGCCAGCAGCGATAAAACAACCGGGGAGCTGTTTTTT	CASSDKTTGELFF
NA	TRBV15	NA	TRBJ2-1	TGTGCCACCAGCAGAGAGCTAGATTATGAGCAGTTCTTC	CATSRELDYEQFF
NA	TRBV2	once	TRBJ2-7	TGTGCCAGCGAAAACAGGGGACTCACGGGGGAGCAGTACTTC	CASENRGLTGEQYF
TRBD2	TRBV9	once	TRBJ2-1	TGTGCCAGCAGCGTCGGGACTAGCGGGAGGGATGAGCAGTTCTTC	CASSVGTSGRDEQFF
TRBD1	TRBV9	NA	TRBJ2-7	TGTGCCAGCAGCGAGGACGGACAGGGGGCGCGAGAGCAGTACTTC	CASSEDGQGAREQYF
NA	TRBV28	NA	TRBJ2-1	TGTGCCAGCAGTCCCTACCCCAGGGTTAGCACCAATGAGCAGTTCTTC	CASSPYPRVSTNEQFF
NA	TRBV29-1	NA	TRBJ1-1	TGCAGCGTACGCCTCCCCACTGAAGCTTTCTTT	CSVRLPTEAFF
NA	TRBV28	once	TRBJ2-7	TGTGCCAGCAGTTTAGGAACCCAAGGCCCCGCGACACAGTACTTC	CASSLGTQGPATQYF
TRBD2	TRBV6-5	NA	TRBJ2-4	TGTGCCAGCAGCCGGGGGGGGGCGGACATTCAGTACTTC	CASSRGGADIQYF
TRBD1	TRBV7-3	NA	TRBJ2-7	TGTGCCAGCAGCGCAGGGACAGGGGGCGAGTACGAGCAGTACTTC	CASSAGTGGEYEQYF
NA	TRBV6-5	NA	TRBJ1-6	TGTGCCAGCAGGCTAGGCGGGGGACTAATTCACCCCCTCCACTTT	CASRLGGGLIHPLHF
NA	TRBV27	NA	TRBJ1-5	TGTGCCAGCAGTTTAGTGGGGGGCAATCAGCCCCAGCATTTT	CASSLVGGNQPQHF
NA	TRBV5-1	NA	TRBJ2-7	TGCGCCAGCAGCCACCGCGGGGTCGCCTACGAGCAGTACTTC	CASSHRGVAYEQYF
TRBD1	TRBV7-9	NA	TRBJ2-1	TGTGCCAGCAGCAGGGACAGGAACAATGAGCAGTTCTTC	CASSRDRNNEQFF
TRBD1	TRBV9	few	TRBJ1-5	TGTGCCAGCAGCAACCCCGACAGGGCGAATCAGCCCCAGCATTTT	CASSNPDRANQPQHF
NA	TRBV5-1	NA	TRBJ1-2	TGCGCCAGCAGCCCAAAAGGACAGATATATGGCTACACCTTC	CASSPKGQIYGYTF
NA	TRBV5-1	once	TRBJ2-7	TGCGCCAGCAGCTTGGCACCCGGGGCCCTCAACGAGCAGTACTTC	CASSLAPGALNEQYF
NA	TRBV30	NA	TRBJ1-1	TGTGCCTGCGACGGCAACACTGAAGCTTTCTTT	CACDGNTEAFF
NA	TRBV30	NA	TRBJ2-4	TGTGCCTGGAGCCGAGGGGCGGCGAAAAACATTCAGTACTTC	CAWSRGAAKNIQYF
NA	TRBV15	NA	TRBJ2-3	TGTGCCACCAGCAAGGAGGGGGAGAGCACAGATACGCAGTATTTT	CATSKEGESTDTQYF
NA	TRBV29-1	NA	TRBJ2-7	TGCAGCGTTGCTGGGACGGCAGAAACCTACGAGCAGTACTTC	CSVAGTAETYEQYF
TRBD1	TRBV7-2	NA	TRBJ2-5	TGTGCCAGCAGCTTAAACAGGGGAGAGACCCAGTACTTC	CASSLNRGETQYF
NA	TRBV5-6	few	TRBJ1-2	TGTGCCAGCAGCCCTACACAGAACAACTATGGCTACACCTTC	CASSPTQNNYGYTF
NA	TRBV2	few	TRBJ2-7	TGTGCCAGCAGTGGCTCCTACGAGCAGTACTTC	CASSGSYEQYF
NA	TRBV29-1	NA	TRBJ2-2	TGCAGCGTTGAAGGGGACCAGGGCACCGGGGAGCTGTTTTTT	CSVEGDQGTGELFF